This entry concerns a single T cell receptor beta chain. Its antigen remains unknown. The data belong to a study of response to subunit inactivated influenza vaccine. Study-level findings and limits: The authors proposed limited new T cell recruitment per seasonal influenza vaccination.

Trimming cost V 5 bases and J 4 bases; bases outside gene matches: 10. The germline V gene has CDR1 SGHTA and CDR2 FQGNSA. This CDR3 has 16 amino acids. From the RT-PCR reads, TCRdb called clonotypes with MiXCR, one entry per CDR3 protein. The table includes some 480,000 distinct CDR3 sequences, roughly 11% detected once. The receptor comes from a man over 45 who received an inactivated influenza vaccine. The sequences come from PBMCs from blood, collected about 40 days after vaccination. The V and J genes are TRBV7-2 and TRBJ2-5, with 10 bases that match TRBD1. The CDR3 DNA follows: TGTGCCAGCAGCCCCTACAGAGGACAGGGGGGAGAGACCCAGTACTTC. Translating gives CASSPYRGQGGETQYF. The variable domain in full, completed from reference TRBV7-2 and TRBJ2-5, reads GAGVSQSPSNKVTEKGKDVELRCDPISGHTALYWYRQSLGQGLEFLIYFQGNSAPDKSGLPSDRFSAERTGGSVSTLTIQRTQQEDSAVYLCASSPYRGQGGETQYFGPGTRLLVL.